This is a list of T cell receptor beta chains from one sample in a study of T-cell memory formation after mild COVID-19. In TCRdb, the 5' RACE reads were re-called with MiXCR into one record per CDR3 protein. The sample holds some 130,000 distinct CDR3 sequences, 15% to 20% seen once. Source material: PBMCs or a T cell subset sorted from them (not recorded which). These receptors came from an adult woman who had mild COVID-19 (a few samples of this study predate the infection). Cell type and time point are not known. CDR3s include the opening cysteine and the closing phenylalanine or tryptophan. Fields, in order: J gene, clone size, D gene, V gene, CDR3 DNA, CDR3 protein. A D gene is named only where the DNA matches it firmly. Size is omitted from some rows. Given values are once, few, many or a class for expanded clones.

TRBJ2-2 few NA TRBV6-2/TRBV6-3 TGTGCCAGCAGTTACGGGGGCACGAACACCGGGGAGCTGTTTTTT CASSYGGTNTGELFF
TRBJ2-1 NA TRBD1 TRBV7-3 TGTGCCAGCAGCTTGACAGGGGCGAGCTCCTACAATGAGCAGTTCTTC CASSLTGASSYNEQFF
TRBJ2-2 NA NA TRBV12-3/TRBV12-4 TGTGCCAGCCGCCCAGGCACCGGGGAGCTGTTTTTT CASRPGTGELFF
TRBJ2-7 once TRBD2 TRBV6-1 TGTGCCAGCCGGGAGGGCGGTGTATCCTACGAGCAGTACTTC CASREGGVSYEQYF
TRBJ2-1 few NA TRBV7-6 TGTGCCAGCAGCTTAGACGGGACGGATTACAATGAGCAGTTCTTC CASSLDGTDYNEQFF
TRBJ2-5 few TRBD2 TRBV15 TGTGCCACCAGCAGAGGATTTCCGGGGGAGGGTCAAGAGACCCAGTACTTC CATSRGFPGEGQETQYF
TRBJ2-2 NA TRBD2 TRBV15 TGTGCCACCAGCCCCAGGCTAGCGGGAGGGCTGTGGACCGGGGAGCTGTTTTTT CATSPRLAGGLWTGELFF
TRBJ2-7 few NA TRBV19 TGTGCCAGTAGTATAGGGCAGGGGTTGATCTACGAGCAGTACTTC CASSIGQGLIYEQYF
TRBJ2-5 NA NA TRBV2 TGTGCCAGCAGTGAAAGAAAGACTAGTAGGCCGAAAGAGACCCAGTACTTC CASSERKTSRPKETQYF
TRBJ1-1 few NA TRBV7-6 TGTGCCAGCAGCGGTGGCGTTTACACTGAAGCTTTCTTT CASSGGVYTEAFF
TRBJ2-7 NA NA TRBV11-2 TGTGCCAGCAGCTCAGGACAGATCTACGAGCAGTACTTC CASSSGQIYEQYF
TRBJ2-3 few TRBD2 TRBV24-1 TGTGCCACCAGTGATTACAGCGGGAGGGCCGAAGATACGCAGTATTTT CATSDYSGRAEDTQYF
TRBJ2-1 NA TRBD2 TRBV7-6 TGTGCCAGCAGCGTACCCGGGACTAGTGGGACAAATGAGCAGTTCTTC CASSVPGTSGTNEQFF
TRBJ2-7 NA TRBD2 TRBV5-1 TGCGCCAGCACTCGGCGGGAGGGTGGGCCCCACGAGCAGTACTTC CASTRREGGPHEQYF
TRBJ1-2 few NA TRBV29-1 TGCAGCGTTGAGTTGGACACGTATGGCTACACCTTC CSVELDTYGYTF
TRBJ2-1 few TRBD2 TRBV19 TGTGCCAGTAGTATTAGCGGGGGTAGCTCCTACAATGAGCAGTTCTTC CASSISGGSSYNEQFF
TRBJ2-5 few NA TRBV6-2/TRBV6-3 TGTGCCAGCAGCCTTAAGGCGGGTGAAGAGACCCAGTACTTC CASSLKAGEETQYF
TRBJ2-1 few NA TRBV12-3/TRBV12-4 TGTGCCAGCAGTTTAGGGGGGAAACAGTACAATGAGCAGTTCTTC CASSLGGKQYNEQFF
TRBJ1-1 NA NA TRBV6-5 TGTGCCAGCAGTCCTAGTAGGGGAACTGAAGCTTTCTTT CASSPSRGTEAFF
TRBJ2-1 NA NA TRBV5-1 TGCGCCAGCGCTCGGACGGATGAGCAGTTCTTC CASARTDEQFF
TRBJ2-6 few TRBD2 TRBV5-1 TGCGCCAGCTTCCCGGGAGGTGGGGCCAACGTCCTGACTTTC CASFPGGGANVLTF
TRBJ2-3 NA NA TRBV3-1 TGTGCCAGCAGCCAAGTTCGAGATACGCAGTATTTT CASSQVRDTQYF
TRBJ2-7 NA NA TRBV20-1 TGCAGTGCTAGAGTACAACCCTACGAGCAGTACTTC CSARVQPYEQYF
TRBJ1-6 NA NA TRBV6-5 TGTGCCAGCAGTTACTCCGCAGGTTGGAGCTCCTATAATTCACCCCTCCACTTT CASSYSAGWSSYNSPLHF
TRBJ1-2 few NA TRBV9 TGTGCCAGCAGCGGGCAGGGGTCCGACTATGGCTACACCTTC CASSGQGSDYGYTF
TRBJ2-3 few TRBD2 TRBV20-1 TGCAGTGCTACCCGGACTAGCGGGACAGATACGCAGTATTTT CSATRTSGTDTQYF
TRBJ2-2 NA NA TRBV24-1 TGTGCCACCAGCGAGAACACCGGGGAGCTGTTTTTT CATSENTGELFF
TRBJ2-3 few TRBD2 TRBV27 TGTGCCAGCAGACAGACTAGCGGGAGCACAGATACGCAGTATTTT CASRQTSGSTDTQYF
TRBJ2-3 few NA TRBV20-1 TGCAGTGCTAGAGATCCGGGGGGCGCAGATACGCAGTATTTT CSARDPGGADTQYF
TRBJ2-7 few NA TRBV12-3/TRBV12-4 TGTGCCAGCAGCCTAGACCTAGTTCGGGGCTACGAGCAGTACTTC CASSLDLVRGYEQYF
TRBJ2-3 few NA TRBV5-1 TGCGCCAGCAGCCCCGGACAGCTGATGGGCACAGATACGCAGTATTTT CASSPGQLMGTDTQYF
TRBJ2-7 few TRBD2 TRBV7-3 TGTGCCAGCAGCTTACCCGGCGGGGGAGTTTACGAGCAGTACTTC CASSLPGGGVYEQYF
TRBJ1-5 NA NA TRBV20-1 TGCAGTGCTAGACCACGGGGGCTACCTAGCAATCAGCCCCAGCATTTT CSARPRGLPSNQPQHF
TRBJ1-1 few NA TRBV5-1 TGCGCCAGCAGCTGGGGTGGACGGACCAACACTGAAGCTTTCTTT CASSWGGRTNTEAFF
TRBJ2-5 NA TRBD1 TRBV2 TGTGCCAGCAGTGCAAGACAGGGGCCCTGGGAGACCCAGTACTTC CASSARQGPWETQYF
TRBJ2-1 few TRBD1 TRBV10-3 TGTGCCATCAGGGGGACAGAGCAGGGGAATGAGCAGTTCTTC CAIRGTEQGNEQFF
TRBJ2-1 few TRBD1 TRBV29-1 TGCAGCGTTGAACAGGGGGCAGGTTTAGTTGAGCAGTTCTTC CSVEQGAGLVEQFF
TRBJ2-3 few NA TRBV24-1 TGTGCCACCAGTGAGTCAGATACGCAGTATTTT CATSESDTQYF
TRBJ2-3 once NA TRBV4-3 TGCGCCAGCAGCCAAGAGGCAGCCACAGATACGCAGTATTTT CASSQEAATDTQYF
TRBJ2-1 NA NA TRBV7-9 TGTGCCAGCAGCCAAACCGAGCGGGATGAGCAGTTCTTC CASSQTERDEQFF
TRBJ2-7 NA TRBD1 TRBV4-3 TGCGCCAGCAGCCAAGGGGCAGGGGGCTCCTACGAGCAGTACTTC CASSQGAGGSYEQYF
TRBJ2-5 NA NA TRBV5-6 TGTGCCAGCAGCTTTGGGACGGAAGAGACCCAGTACTTC CASSFGTEETQYF
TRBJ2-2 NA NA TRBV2 TGTGCCAGCAGACTTCACACCGGGGAGCTGTTTTTT CASRLHTGELFF
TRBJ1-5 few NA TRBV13 TGTGCCAGCAGCTTAGGTCCAGGGCTGATTCAGCCCCAGCATTTT CASSLGPGLIQPQHF
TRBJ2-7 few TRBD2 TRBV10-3 TGTGCCATCAGTGGTAGCGGGAGAACCTACGAGCAGTACTTC CAISGSGRTYEQYF
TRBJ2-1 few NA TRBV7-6 TGTGCCAGCAGCTTAGCGGGACTGACTGAGCAGTTCTTC CASSLAGLTEQFF
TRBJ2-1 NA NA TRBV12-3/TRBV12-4 TGTGCCAGCACTTCTAACAATGAGCAGTTCTTC CASTSNNEQFF
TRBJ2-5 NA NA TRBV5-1 TGCGCCAGCAGCTTCGGGGATCGGGAGACCCAGTACTTC CASSFGDRETQYF
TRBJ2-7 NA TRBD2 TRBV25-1 TGTGCCAGCGAAATAGCGGGAGGGGCCTACGAGCAGTACTTC CASEIAGGAYEQYF
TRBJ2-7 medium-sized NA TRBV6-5 TGTGCCAGCAGTCCCCTAGGAGGCCCCTACGAGCAGTACTTC CASSPLGGPYEQYF
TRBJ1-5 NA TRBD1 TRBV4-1 TGCGCCAGCAGCCACGAACAGGGGAATCAGCCCCAGCATTTT CASSHEQGNQPQHF
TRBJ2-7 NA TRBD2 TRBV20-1 TGCAGTGCGAGGGGGAGCGGGGGGTTTTTCTACGAGCAGTACTTC CSARGSGGFFYEQYF
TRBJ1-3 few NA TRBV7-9 TGTGCCAGCAGCCATAGCAGGGGTAGCTCTGGAAACACCATATATTTT CASSHSRGSSGNTIYF
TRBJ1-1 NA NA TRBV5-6 TGTGCCAGCAGCTTGGGAGAGAACACTGAAGCTTTCTTT CASSLGENTEAFF
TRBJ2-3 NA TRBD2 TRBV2 TGTGCCTATAAGCAGCGGGAGGCCATTGCAGATACGCAGTATTTT CAYKQREAIADTQYF
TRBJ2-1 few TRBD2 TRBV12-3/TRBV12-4 TGTGCCAGCAGTTTATGGACTAGCGGCTACAATGAGCAGTTCTTC CASSLWTSGYNEQFF
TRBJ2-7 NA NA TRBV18 TGTGCCAGCTCACGACCCTCCACAGCCTACGAGCAGTACTTC CASSRPSTAYEQYF
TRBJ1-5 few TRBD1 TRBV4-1 TGCGCCAGCAGCCAAGATGGGACAGGGGGAGATCAGCCCCAGCATTTT CASSQDGTGGDQPQHF
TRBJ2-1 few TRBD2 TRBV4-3 TGCGCCAGCAGCCAAGAATCGATAGCGGGAGACACCTACAATGAGCAGTTCTTC CASSQESIAGDTYNEQFF
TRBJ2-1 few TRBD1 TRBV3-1 TGTGCCAGCAGCCCACAACCAGGGACAGGGGGCTATGAGCAGTTCTTC CASSPQPGTGGYEQFF